This T cell receptor beta chain was recovered during a study of T cells in Graves' hyperthyroidism and ophthalmopathy (dated by TCRdb to between 2017 and 2020). Notes on the research overall: Peripheral blood samples were taken at initial diagnosis, before any treatment was given. To identify TCR V-J signatures that set the groups apart, the researchers used a discovery cohort of 100 patients, made up of around 40 with Graves' ophthalmopathy and 57 with stable Graves' hyperthyroidism. Whether ophthalmopathy could be predicted prospectively was tested in an independent validation cohort made up of roughly 19 hyperthyroidism patients plus 17 patients who later progressed to ophthalmopathy. The approximately 100 discovery patients were randomly divided into training and test sets at a 7:3 ratio. Thyroid tissue and blood T-cell repertoires from six Graves' hyperthyroidism patients were also compared in the study. After blood sampling, hyperthyroidism patients were treated with methimazole at a starting dose of 30 mg daily, and ophthalmopathy patients were treated with high-dose intravenous methylprednisolone. The paper describes TCR Vbeta CDR3 sequencing of 135 peripheral blood samples, made up of 40 to 45 ophthalmopathy patients, more than 70 hyperthyroidism patients and 17 progressor patients. Study-wide conclusions, independent of this receptor: Blood samples also contained most of the expanded thyroid clonotypes (frequency above 0.001), which suggests that blood repertoires may reflect thyroid immune responses. Sample size was not statistically predetermined, and investigators were not blinded to group allocation. In cross-validation, a model built on a 13 V-J signature told ophthalmopathy apart from stable hyperthyroidism with about 90% sensitivity and approximately 81% specificity, and in testing the same model reached 80%/75%. In validation, the model predicted progression to ophthalmopathy a median of about 5.9 months before onset, with 65% to 71% sensitivity and 72.22% specificity.

This clonotype was counted at least ten times. Its antigen is currently not known. Nothing much larger sits one base from this clone, and base qualities are not available. In the germline V gene (reference sequence), CDR1 corresponds to MNHEY and CDR2 to SMNVEV. Spanning cysteine to phenylalanine, the CDR3 consists of 15 amino acids. The sequence is cut down to CDR3 DNA, 45 bases in frame from base 1. Compared with germline, V lacks 5 bases and J lacks 4 bases; bases without a gene match: 8. A patient counted as having stable Graves' hyperthyroidism if no progression to ophthalmopathy occurred over 18 months of follow-up. Hyperthyroidism patients were newly diagnosed, had a disease duration of under 2 months, and were aged 18 to 65 years. Patients with uncontrolled infections, other autoimmune diseases, pregnancy or lactation were excluded. Diagnoses relied on clinical symptoms, serum thyroxine and TRAb, thyroid ultrasound and orbital computed tomography. Ficoll-Paque density gradient centrifugation was used to isolate PBMCs from 10 ml of fresh peripheral blood. Total RNA was extracted using Trizol reagent, and RNA quality was assessed on an Agilent 2100 Bioanalyzer.

The TCR beta CDR3 regions were amplified from RNA transcripts. For the first round of RT-PCR on the TCR CDR3, the HTBI primer set was used together with the Qiagen OneStep RT-PCR kit. Libraries were constructed in a second round of multiplex PCR, after which size selection and purification were performed. Sequencing of the libraries was done on an Illumina HiSeq2000 using paired-end 100 bp reads. The study's own analysis went as follows. SOAPnuke was used to process the raw data, with reads discarded if the reads contained adapters or uncalled bases, had a mean Phred below 15, or lacked an exact constant-primer or identifier match. COPE v1.2.5 was used to merge high-quality paired reads, and clonotypes were defined as unique nucleotide sequences. Clonotypes were aligned to IMGT TRBV, TRBD and TRBJ reference segments using MiTCR v1.1. Analysis was restricted to V-J combinations with a frequency above 0.0001, which covered just over 98% of repertoires. The TCS score was defined as the ratio of F50 (clonal expansion) to E x V (chaos), calculated using BLOSUM62-based TCRdist between CDR3 peptides within each V-J. Welch's t-statistics and random forest reduced 514 V-J features to about 12, which were used in a naive Bayes classifier (R e1071). The raw public reads went through TCRdb reprocessing: fastp at Q25, MiXCR clone calling, in-frame beta chains kept. Rows with one shared CDR3 protein collapse into an entry with the most common genes and DNA. TCRdb, not the original authors, processed these V and J calls. The sample yields 350,000 to 500,000 distinct CDR3 sequences; roughly 15% were counted once. 5.3% of the sample belongs to the ten largest clones.

This TCR derives from a woman under 30 with Graves' hyperthyroidism. The chain couples TRBV27 to TRBJ1-1, and 9 junctional nucleotides match TRBD1. Material: blood. The DNA is TGTGCCAGCAGTCGACCGGGACAGGGATCCACTGAAGCTTTCTTT. The translation is CASSRPGQGSTEAFF.